This T cell receptor beta chain appears in the sequencing data of a study of CD4+ T cells in melanoma. Broader study findings: Neoantigen-specific CD4+ T cells in melanoma reportedly had diverse differentiation states. A reported correlation linked neoantigen-specific CD4+ T cells to CD8+, macrophage and B cell function.

Note on this clone: Its antigen remains unidentified.

The CDR3 length is 11 residues. V was shortened by 8 bases and J by 0 bases, with 5 bases between the two germline ends. CDR1 is MNHEY and CDR2 is SMNVEV in the germline V gene (reference sequence). Only in-frame clones appear in the TCRdb table, and some are missing; sequencing was by immunoSEQ multiplex PCR. Among tens of thousands of clones, 55% to 75% were seen once, and the ten largest hold approximately 4.6%. The chain uses TRBV27 and TRBJ2-7, with unresolved D. The origin of this receptor is a human donor with melanoma. Sequencing was carried out using tumor tissue. Written as DNA, the CDR3 is TGTGCCAGCTTCAACTCCTACGAGCAGTACTTC. Its protein is CASFNSYEQYF.